The rows below give T cell receptor beta chains drawn from one sample of a study of blood T cells in healthy people across ages. TCRdb itself ran the 5' RACE reads through MiXCR, one entry per CDR3 protein. Of around 2 million distinct CDR3 sequences listed, about two fifths are singletons. Sequencing input: blood. These receptors all stem from a human donor in good health. Each CDR3 is given with its conserved first and last residue. Each record gives: clone size, V gene, D gene, J gene, CDR3 protein, CDR3 DNA. A D gene is named only where the DNA matches it firmly. The listing skips clone size in some rows; elsewhere it reads once, few, many or a size class.

>-|TRBV9|-|TRBJ2-3
CASSVAGQIDTDTQYF
TGTGCCAGCAGCGTAGCTGGACAGATAGACACAGATACGCAGTATTTT
>-|TRBV27|-|TRBJ2-1
CASSLSLWGNEQFF
TGTGCCAGCAGTTTATCTCTTTGGGGGAATGAGCAGTTCTTC
>few|TRBV5-1|-|TRBJ1-5
CASSLGGVRQPQHF
TGCGCCAGCAGCTTGGGTGGGGTTCGTCAGCCCCAGCATTTT
>-|TRBV29-1|TRBD2|TRBJ2-5
CSVDPAGGLLVETQYF
TGCAGCGTTGATCCGGCGGGGGGGCTTTTAGTAGAGACCCAGTACTTC
>few|TRBV6-1|-|TRBJ2-4
CASSERMGGYRQYF
TGTGCCAGCAGTGAAAGAATGGGTGGTTACCGTCAGTACTTC
>-|TRBV30|-|TRBJ2-7
CAWSVTPYEQYF
TGTGCCTGGAGTGTTACCCCCTACGAGCAGTACTTC
>few|TRBV5-1|-|TRBJ1-6
CASSPRGRSNSPLHF
TGCGCCAGCAGCCCCCGGGGACGGAGTAATTCACCCCTCCACTTT
>-|TRBV9|TRBD1|TRBJ2-2
CASSVVGEGADTGELFF
TGTGCCAGCAGCGTGGTGGGAGAGGGGGCGGACACCGGGGAGCTGTTTTTT
>few|TRBV4-1|-|TRBJ2-3
CASSQVIRGSTDTQYF
TGCGCCAGCAGCCAAGTTATAAGGGGGTCCACAGATACGCAGTATTTT
>-|TRBV4-2|TRBD2|TRBJ2-1
CASSDVLAGNNEQFF
TGTGCCAGCAGTGACGTACTAGCGGGAAACAATGAGCAGTTCTTC
>few|TRBV7-2|TRBD2|TRBJ2-1
CASSVYSGGAANEQFF
TGTGCCAGCAGCGTCTATAGCGGGGGGGCCGCGAATGAGCAGTTCTTC
>-|TRBV15|-|TRBJ2-7
CATSRDEGEFDERYF
TGTGCCACCAGCAGAGATGAGGGGGAATTCGACGAGCGGTACTTC